This T cell receptor beta chain appears in the sequencing data of a study of blood T cell repertoires in COVID-19. This CDR3 spans 19 amino acids. From germline, CDR1 is SGHDT and CDR2 YYEEEE. Trimming cost V 4 bases and J 3 bases; bases outside gene matches: 18. Data came from immunoSEQ multiplex PCR; TCRdb stores just in-frame clones and leaves some out. The data show approximately 59,000 clones, about 84% seen once. The rearrangement links TRBV5-6 to TRBJ2-1; 8 bases match TRBD2. The sample comprised peripheral blood. The sequence came from a man in his forties with active COVID-19. CDR3 nucleotides: TGTGCCAGCAGCCCCACACTCGGTGTAGCGGGGTCCTTCTACAATGAGCAGTTCTTC. Protein product: CASSPTLGVAGSFYNEQFF.